This is a list of T cell receptor beta chains from one sample in a study of cytomegalovirus exposure and HLA in healthy donors. Here immunoSEQ multiplex PCR was the method, and the copy in TCRdb shows in-frame clones only, minus some. Of some 140,000 clones listed, about three quarters were seen once; the top ten hold approximately 1.3%. Sequencing input: PBMCs. Receptors were obtained from a male donor in good health and CMV-seropositive. CDR3s include the opening cysteine and the closing phenylalanine or tryptophan. The D gene is left open where the match is weak. Size values are once, few and many counts, or a class for expanded clones, and some rows have none.

>TRBJ1-2|-|TRBV4-3|-
CASSQDLRTLRNLGYTF
TGCGCCAGCAGCCAAGATCTTAGGACTTTACGAAACCTCGGCTACACCTTC
>TRBJ2-7|TRBD2|TRBV6-6|-
CASRKPGTNSYEQYF
TGTGCCAGCAGGAAACCCGGGACTAACAGCTACGAGCAGTACTTC
>TRBJ2-7|TRBD2|TRBV11-2|-
CASSGTSGRWYEQYF
TGTGCCAGCAGCGGGACTAGCGGGAGGTGGTACGAGCAGTACTTC
>TRBJ2-7|TRBD2|TRBV7-7|-
CASSAGTSGSSEQYF
TGTGCTAGCAGCGCCGGGACTAGCGGGAGTTCCGAGCAGTACTTC
>TRBJ2-5|-|TRBV9|-
CASSPGEGAGGLGTQYF
TGTGCCAGCAGCCCAGGGGAAGGGGCAGGTGGTTTGGGGACCCAGTACTTC
>TRBJ1-1|-|TRBV5-1|once
CASSLEVAGGTEAFF
TGCGCCAGCAGCTTGGAAGTGGCGGGCGGGACTGAAGCTTTCTTT
>TRBJ2-7|TRBD1|TRBV18|-
CASSPGTGGIYEQYF
TGTGCCAGCTCACCAGGGACAGGGGGTATCTACGAGCAGTACTTC
>TRBJ1-1|-|TRBV4-2|-
CASSQDSTGIPGGTEAFF
TGTGCCAGCAGCCAAGATTCGACCGGGATACCGGGGGGCACTGAAGCTTTCTTT
>TRBJ1-1|TRBD1|TRBV5-1|-
CASSITGGAEAFF
TGCGCCAGCAGCATTACAGGGGGGGCTGAAGCTTTCTTT
>TRBJ2-7|TRBD2|TRBV7-2|-
CASSSWTSGGEQYF
TGTGCCAGCAGCTCCTGGACTAGCGGTGGTGAGCAGTACTTC
>TRBJ1-4|-|TRBV5-1|-
CASSPHGQSLWGEKLFF
TGCGCCAGCAGCCCGCACGGACAGTCTCTTTGGGGTGAAAAACTGTTTTTT
>TRBJ2-7|TRBD2|TRBV19|few
CASSQRGTSGSYEQYF
TGTGCCAGTAGCCAAAGGGGGACTAGCGGGAGCTACGAGCAGTACTTC
>TRBJ2-7|-|TRBV25-1|-
CASSEYGIGAHEQYF
TGTGCCAGCAGTGAATATGGAATAGGGGCTCACGAGCAGTACTTC
>TRBJ2-5|-|TRBV7-7|-
CASSLDRSEDPRETQYF
TGTGCTAGCAGCTTAGACAGGTCCGAAGACCCTCGGGAGACCCAGTACTTC
>TRBJ2-1|TRBD1|TRBV4-2|once
CASSQDRSGGNYNEQFF
TGTGCCAGCAGCCAAGATAGGTCAGGGGGAAACTACAATGAGCAGTTCTTC
>TRBJ2-1|TRBD2|TRBV4-1|-
CASSQDLTSGTPNEQFF
TGCGCCAGCAGCCAAGATCTCACTAGCGGGACGCCCAATGAGCAGTTCTTC
>TRBJ2-7|-|TRBV21-1|-
CASSKVLDKRGPYEQYF
TGTGCCAGCAGCAAAGTACTGGACAAGAGAGGTCCCTACGAGCAGTACTTC
>TRBJ1-1|-|TRBV29-1|-
CSVDFWEKGTEAFF
TGCAGCGTTGATTTTTGGGAGAAGGGCACTGAAGCTTTCTTT
>TRBJ1-5|-|TRBV9|-
CASSEDGLSNQPQHF
TGTGCCAGCAGCGAGGACGGACTTAGCAATCAGCCCCAGCATTTT
>TRBJ2-3|TRBD2|TRBV9|-
CASSAGTSGGTQYF
TGTGCCAGCAGCGCAGGGACTAGCGGTGGGACGCAGTATTTT
>TRBJ2-7|-|TRBV19|-
CASSLDSYSYEQYF
TGTGCCAGTAGCTTGGACTCATACTCCTACGAGCAGTACTTC
>TRBJ2-1|TRBD1|TRBV27|-
CASSLGQGAPNEQFF
TGTGCCAGCAGTCTCGGACAGGGGGCGCCCAATGAGCAGTTCTTC
>TRBJ2-2|-|TRBV11-3|-
CASRSPNTGELFF
TGTGCCAGCAGGTCCCCTAACACCGGGGAGCTGTTTTTT
>TRBJ2-2|TRBD1|TRBV27|-
CASSFSGTGYTGELFF
TGTGCCAGCAGTTTTTCCGGGACAGGGTACACCGGGGAGCTGTTTTTT
>TRBJ2-1|TRBD2|TRBV4-2|-
CASSRVSGSVNEQFF
TGTGCCAGCAGCCGAGTAAGCGGGAGCGTAAATGAGCAGTTCTTC
>TRBJ1-1|-|TRBV4-2|once
CASSQAHRDMNTEAFF
TGTGCCAGCAGCCAAGCCCACAGGGACATGAACACTGAAGCTTTCTTT
>TRBJ2-1|-|TRBV5-1|-
CASSLAGNEQFF
TGCGCCAGCAGCTTGGCGGGTAATGAGCAGTTCTTC
>TRBJ2-2|-|TRBV6-6|once
CASSLSGHGTGELFF
TGTGCCAGCAGTTTATCGGGACATGGCACCGGGGAGCTGTTTTTT
>TRBJ2-3|-|TRBV7-3|-
CASSPRPVPRTDTQYF
TGTGCCAGCAGCCCCAGGCCGGTTCCCCGCACAGATACGCAGTATTTT
>TRBJ1-1|-|TRBV7-4|-
CASSLARPGEDLCTEAFF
TGTGCCAGCAGCCTCGCTCGACCGGGGGAGGACTTGTGCACTGAAGCTTTCTTT
>TRBJ2-7|-|TRBV5-1|-
CASSLGLEVSYEQYF
TGCGCCAGCAGCTTGGGACTAGAGGTCTCCTACGAGCAGTACTTC
>TRBJ2-7|TRBD1|TRBV5-1|-
CASGDRDHEQYF
TGCGCCAGCGGGGACAGGGACCACGAGCAGTACTTC
>TRBJ2-7|TRBD1|TRBV13|-
CASSTRTGGYEQYF
TGTGCCAGCAGCACCAGGACAGGGGGCTACGAGCAGTACTTC
>TRBJ2-5|TRBD1|TRBV5-8|-
CASSSTPTGAETQYF
TGTGCCAGCAGCTCCACGCCTACAGGGGCAGAGACCCAGTACTTC
>TRBJ1-1|-|TRBV18|-
CASSQFGETNTEAFF
TGTGCCAGCTCCCAGTTTGGGGAGACGAACACTGAAGCTTTCTTT
>TRBJ2-7|TRBD2|TRBV4-1|-
CASSQTRGGSRYF
TGCGCCAGCAGCCAAACCCGGGGGGGTTCACGGTACTTC
>TRBJ2-3|-|TRBV7-8|-
CASSLWGESTDTQYF
TGTGCCAGCAGCTTATGGGGGGAAAGCACAGATACGCAGTATTTT
>TRBJ2-1|TRBD2|TRBV9|-
CASSVGTSAFSYNEQFF
TGTGCCAGCAGCGTAGGGACTAGCGCCTTCTCCTACAATGAGCAGTTCTTC